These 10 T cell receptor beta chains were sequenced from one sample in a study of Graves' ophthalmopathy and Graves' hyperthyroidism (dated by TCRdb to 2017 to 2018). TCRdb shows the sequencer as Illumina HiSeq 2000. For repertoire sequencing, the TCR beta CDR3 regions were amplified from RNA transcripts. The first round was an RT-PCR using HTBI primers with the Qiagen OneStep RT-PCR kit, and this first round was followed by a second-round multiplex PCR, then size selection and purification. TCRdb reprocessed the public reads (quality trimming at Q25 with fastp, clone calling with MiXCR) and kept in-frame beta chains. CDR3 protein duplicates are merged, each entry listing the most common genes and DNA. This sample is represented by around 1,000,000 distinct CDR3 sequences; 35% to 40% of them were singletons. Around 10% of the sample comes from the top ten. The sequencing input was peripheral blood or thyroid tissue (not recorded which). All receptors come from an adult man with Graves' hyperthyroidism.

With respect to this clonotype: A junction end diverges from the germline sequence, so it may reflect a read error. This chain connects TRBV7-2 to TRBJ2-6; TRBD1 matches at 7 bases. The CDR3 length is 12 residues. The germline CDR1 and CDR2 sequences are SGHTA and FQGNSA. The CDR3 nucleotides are TGTGCCAGCAGCAGAGGGACAGCCCACGAAGCTTTC. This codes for CASSRGTAHEAF.

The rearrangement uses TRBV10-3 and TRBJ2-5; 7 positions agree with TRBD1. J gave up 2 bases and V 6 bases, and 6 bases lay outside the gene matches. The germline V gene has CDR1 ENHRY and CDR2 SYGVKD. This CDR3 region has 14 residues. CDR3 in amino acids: CAIRGTERQETQYF. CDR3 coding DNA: TGTGCCATCAGGGGGACAGAGAGACAAGAGACCCAGTACTTC.

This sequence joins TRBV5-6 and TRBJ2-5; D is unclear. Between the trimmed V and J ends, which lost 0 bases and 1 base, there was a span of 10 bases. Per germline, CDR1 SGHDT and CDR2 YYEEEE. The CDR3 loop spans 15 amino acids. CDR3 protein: CASSLGAATQETQYF. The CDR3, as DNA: TGTGCCAGCAGCTTGGGGGCGGCAACCCAAGAGACCCAGTACTTC.

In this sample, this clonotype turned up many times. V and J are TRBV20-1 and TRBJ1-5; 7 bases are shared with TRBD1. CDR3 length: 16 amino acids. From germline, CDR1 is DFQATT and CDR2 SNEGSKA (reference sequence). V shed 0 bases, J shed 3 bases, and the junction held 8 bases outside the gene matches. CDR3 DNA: TGCAGTGCTAGAGATCCGGGACAGTCAGACAATCAGCCCCAGCATTTT. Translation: CSARDPGQSDNQPQHF.

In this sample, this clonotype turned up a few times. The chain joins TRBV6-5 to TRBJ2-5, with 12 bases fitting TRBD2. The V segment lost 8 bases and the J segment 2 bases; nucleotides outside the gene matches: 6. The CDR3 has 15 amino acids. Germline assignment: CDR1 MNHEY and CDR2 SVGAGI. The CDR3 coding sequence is TGTGCCAGCCCCACCGGACTAGCGGGGCAAGAGACCCAGTACTTC. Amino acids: CASPTGLAGQETQYF.

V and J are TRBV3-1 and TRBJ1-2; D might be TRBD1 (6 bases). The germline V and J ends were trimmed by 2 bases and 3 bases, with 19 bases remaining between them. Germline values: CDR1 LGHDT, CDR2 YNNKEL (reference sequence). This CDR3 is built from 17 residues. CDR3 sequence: CASSQTVGGGPYYGYTF. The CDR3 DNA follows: TGTGCCAGCAGCCAAACTGTCGGCGGGGGCCCTTACTATGGCTACACCTTC.

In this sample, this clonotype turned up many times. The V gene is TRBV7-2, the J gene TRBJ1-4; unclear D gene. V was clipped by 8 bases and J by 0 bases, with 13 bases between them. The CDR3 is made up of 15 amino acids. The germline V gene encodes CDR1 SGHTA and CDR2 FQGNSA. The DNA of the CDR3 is TGTGCCAGCGGACTCAACAGAGCAACTAATGAAAAACTGTTTTTT. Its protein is CASGLNRATNEKLFF.

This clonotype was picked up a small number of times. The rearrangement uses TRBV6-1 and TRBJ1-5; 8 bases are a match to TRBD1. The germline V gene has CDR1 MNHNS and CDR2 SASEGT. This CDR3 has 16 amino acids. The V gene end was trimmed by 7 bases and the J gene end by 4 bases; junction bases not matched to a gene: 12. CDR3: CASTAVPDRGNQPQHF. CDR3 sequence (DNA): TGTGCCAGCACCGCAGTACCTGACAGGGGAAATCAGCCCCAGCATTTT.

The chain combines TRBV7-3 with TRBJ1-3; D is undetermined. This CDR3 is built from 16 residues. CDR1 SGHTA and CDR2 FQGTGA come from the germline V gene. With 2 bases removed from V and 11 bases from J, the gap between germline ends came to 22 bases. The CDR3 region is CASSLGVGQAAESIYF. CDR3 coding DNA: TGTGCCAGCAGCTTAGGTGTCGGGCAGGCCGCGGAGTCCATATATTTT. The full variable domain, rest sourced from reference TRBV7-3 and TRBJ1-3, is GAGVSQTPSNKVTEKGKYVELRCDPISGHTALYWYRQSLGQGPEFLIYFQGTGAADDSGLPNDRFFAVRPEGSVSTLKIQRTERGDSAVYLCASSLGVGQAAESIYFGEGSWLTVV.

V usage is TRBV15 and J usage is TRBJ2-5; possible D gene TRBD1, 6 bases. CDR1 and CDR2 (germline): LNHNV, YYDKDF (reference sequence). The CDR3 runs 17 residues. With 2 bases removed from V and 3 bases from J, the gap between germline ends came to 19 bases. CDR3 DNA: TGTGCCACCAGCAGATTCAGCCGACTTGGGGGCAAAGAGACCCAGTACTTC. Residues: CATSRFSRLGGKETQYF.